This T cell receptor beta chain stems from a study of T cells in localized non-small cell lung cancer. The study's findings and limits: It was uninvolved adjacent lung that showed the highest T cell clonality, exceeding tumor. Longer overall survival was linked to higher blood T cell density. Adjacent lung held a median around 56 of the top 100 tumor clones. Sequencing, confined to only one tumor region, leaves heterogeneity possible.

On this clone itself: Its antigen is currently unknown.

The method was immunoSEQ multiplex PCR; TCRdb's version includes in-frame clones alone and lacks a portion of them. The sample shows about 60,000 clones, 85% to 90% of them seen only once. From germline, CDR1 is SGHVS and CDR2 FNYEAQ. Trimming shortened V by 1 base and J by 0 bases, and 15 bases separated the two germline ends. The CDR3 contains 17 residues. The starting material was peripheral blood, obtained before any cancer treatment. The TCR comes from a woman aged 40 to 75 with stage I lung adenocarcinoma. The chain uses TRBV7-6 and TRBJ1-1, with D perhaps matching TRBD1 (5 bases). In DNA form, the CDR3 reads TGTGCCAGCAGCTTAGGTTCGGCAGGGATAATGAACACTGAAGCTTTCTTT. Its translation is CASSLGSAGIMNTEAFF.